In its sample, the clone carrying this T cell receptor beta chain was seen once. What it binds is not known. Other nucleotide sequences in the sample specify the same CDR3. Germline values: CDR1 KGHSH, CDR2 LQKENI. Deletions cut 3 bases from V and 3 bases from J, with 11 bases between. This CDR3 is 14 amino acids long. Clones were sequenced by immunoSEQ multiplex PCR, and TCRdb holds only the in-frame ones, with some missing. This sample has about 150,000 clones, with more than 75% found just once. The sample belongs to a study of T cell responses to AZD1222 COVID-19 vaccine. Study-wide points: Repertoires were obtained only post-peak T cell response. Donor demographics were predominantly white British with a female majority; clonal diversity may be underestimated. After two AZD1222 doses, spike-specific TCR breadth and depth rose versus day 0. Variant regions that are unmutated are reportedly the target of nearly half of spike-specific TCRs.

The chain employs TRBV18 and TRBJ1-1, with a weak D call TRBD1 (5 bases). This material consisted of peripheral blood, taken 28 days after the second AZD1222 dose. This receptor was obtained from an adult who received the AZD1222 COVID-19 vaccine. For the CDR3, the DNA is TGTGCCAGCTCACCGTTGGGGGAGGACACTGAAGCTTTCTTT. Protein product: CASSPLGEDTEAFF.